The text below deals with one T cell receptor (beta chain). At the DNA level, this CDR3 is encoded by other sequences in the same sample as well. This table comes from immunoSEQ multiplex PCR, and its TCRdb copy is limited to in-frame clones, with some not included. The data show about 270,000 clones, roughly four fifths seen once. These data are taken from a study of control samples from healthy donors and cancer patients. This CDR3 region has 15 residues. V shed 1 base and J shed 2 bases, with 8 bases lying between them. Per germline, CDR1 SEHNR and CDR2 FQNEAQ (reference sequence). This TCR was recovered from a woman aged 55-70 years with lung cancer. The V gene is TRBV7-9, the J gene TRBJ1-4, with D possibly TRBD1 on 6 matching bases. What was sequenced was PBMCs. CDR3 bases: TGTGCCAGCAGCTTAGGACAGGCTACTAATGAAAAACTGTTTTTT. The encoded protein is CASSLGQATNEKLFF. The variable domain in full, completed from reference TRBV7-9 and TRBJ1-4, reads DTGVSQNPRHKITKRGQNVTFRCDPISEHNRLYWYRQTLGQGPEFLTYFQNEAQLEKSRLLSDRFSAERPKGSFSTLEIQRTEQGDSAMYLCASSLGQATNEKLFFGSGTQLSVL.